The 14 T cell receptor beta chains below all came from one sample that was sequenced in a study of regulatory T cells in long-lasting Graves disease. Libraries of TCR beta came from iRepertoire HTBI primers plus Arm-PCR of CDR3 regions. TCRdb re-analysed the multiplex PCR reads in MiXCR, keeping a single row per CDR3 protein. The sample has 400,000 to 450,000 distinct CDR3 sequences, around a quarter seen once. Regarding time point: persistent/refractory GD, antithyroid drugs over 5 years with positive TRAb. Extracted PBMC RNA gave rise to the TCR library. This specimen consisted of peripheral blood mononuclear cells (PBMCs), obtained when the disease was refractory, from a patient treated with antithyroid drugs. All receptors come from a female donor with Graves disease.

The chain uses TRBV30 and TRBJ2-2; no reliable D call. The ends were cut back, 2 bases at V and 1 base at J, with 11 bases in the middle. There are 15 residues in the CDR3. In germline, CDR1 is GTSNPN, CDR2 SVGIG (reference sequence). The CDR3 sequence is CAWSPFVQNTGELFF. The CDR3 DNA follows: TGTGCCTGGAGTCCTTTTGTCCAGAACACCGGGGAGCTGTTTTTT. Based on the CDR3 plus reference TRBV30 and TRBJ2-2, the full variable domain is SQTIHQWPATLVQPVGSPLSLECTVEGTSNPNLYWYRQAAGRGLQLLFYSVGIGQISSEVPQNLSASRPQDRQFILSSKKLLLSDSGFYLCAWSPFVQNTGELFFGEGSRLTVL.

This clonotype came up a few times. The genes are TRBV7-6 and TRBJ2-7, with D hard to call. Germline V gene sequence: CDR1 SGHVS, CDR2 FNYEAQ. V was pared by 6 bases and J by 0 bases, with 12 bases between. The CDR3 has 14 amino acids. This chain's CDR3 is CASSPMFSSYEQYF. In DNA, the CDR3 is TGTGCCAGCAGTCCGATGTTCAGCTCCTACGAGCAGTACTTC.

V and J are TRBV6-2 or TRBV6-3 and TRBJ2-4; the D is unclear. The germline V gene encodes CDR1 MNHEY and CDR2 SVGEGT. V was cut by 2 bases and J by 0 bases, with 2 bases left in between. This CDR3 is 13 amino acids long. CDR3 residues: CASSYTAKNIQYF. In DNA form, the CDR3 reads TGTGCCAGCAGTTACACAGCCAAAAACATTCAGTACTTC.

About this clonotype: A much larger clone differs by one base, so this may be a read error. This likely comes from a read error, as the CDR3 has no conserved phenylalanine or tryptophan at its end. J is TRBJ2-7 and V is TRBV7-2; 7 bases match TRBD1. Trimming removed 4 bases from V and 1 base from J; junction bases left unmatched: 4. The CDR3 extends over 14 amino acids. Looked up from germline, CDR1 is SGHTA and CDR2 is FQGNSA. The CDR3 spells CASSSQGQSYEQYL. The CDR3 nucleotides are TGTGCCAGCAGCTCCCAGGGACAGTCCTACGAGCAGTACCTC.

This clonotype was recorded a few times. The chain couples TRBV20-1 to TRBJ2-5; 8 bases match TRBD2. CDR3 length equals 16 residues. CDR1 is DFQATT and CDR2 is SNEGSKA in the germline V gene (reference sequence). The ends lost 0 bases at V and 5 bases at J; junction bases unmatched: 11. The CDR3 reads CSARDPDGRARETQYF. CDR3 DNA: TGCAGTGCTAGAGATCCGGACGGGAGGGCCCGGGAGACCCAGTACTTC.

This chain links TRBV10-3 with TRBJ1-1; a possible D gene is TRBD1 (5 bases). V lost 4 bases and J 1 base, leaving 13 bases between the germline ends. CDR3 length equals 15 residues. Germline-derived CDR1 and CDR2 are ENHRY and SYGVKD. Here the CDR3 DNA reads TGTGCCATCAGTGGAAGGGGAGAGGGGAACACTGAAGCTTTCTTT. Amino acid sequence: CAISGRGEGNTEAFF.

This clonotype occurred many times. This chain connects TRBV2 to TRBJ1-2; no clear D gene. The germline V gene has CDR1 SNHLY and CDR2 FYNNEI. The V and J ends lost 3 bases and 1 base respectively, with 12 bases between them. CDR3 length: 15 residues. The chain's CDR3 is CASSDGGKINYGYTF. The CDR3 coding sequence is TGTGCCAGCAGTGATGGAGGAAAAATTAACTATGGCTACACCTTC. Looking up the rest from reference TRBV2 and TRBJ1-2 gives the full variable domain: EPEVTQTPSHQVTQMGQEVILRCVPISNHLYFYWYRQILGQKVEFLVSFYNNEISEKSEIFDDQFSVERPDGSNFTLKIRSTKLEDSAMYFCASSDGGKINYGYTFGSGTRLTVV.

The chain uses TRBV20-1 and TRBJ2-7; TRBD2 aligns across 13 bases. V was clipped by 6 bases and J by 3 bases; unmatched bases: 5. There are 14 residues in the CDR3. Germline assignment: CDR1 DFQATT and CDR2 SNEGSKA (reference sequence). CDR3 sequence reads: CSATGTSGNYEQYF. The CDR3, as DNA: TGCAGTGCAACCGGGACTAGCGGGAACTACGAGCAGTACTTC.

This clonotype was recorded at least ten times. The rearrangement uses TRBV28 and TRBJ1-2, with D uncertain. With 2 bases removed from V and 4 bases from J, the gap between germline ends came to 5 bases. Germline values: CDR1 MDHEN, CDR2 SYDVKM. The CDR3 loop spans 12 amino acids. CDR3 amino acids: CASSLNAYGYTF. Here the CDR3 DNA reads TGTGCCAGCAGTTTAAATGCCTATGGCTACACCTTC.

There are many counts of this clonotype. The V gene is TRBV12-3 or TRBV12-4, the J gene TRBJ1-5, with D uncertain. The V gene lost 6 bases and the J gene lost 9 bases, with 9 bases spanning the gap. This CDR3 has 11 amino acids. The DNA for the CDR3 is TGTGCCAGCAGCGCCGTAGGGCCCCAGCATTTT. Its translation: CASSAVGPQHF.

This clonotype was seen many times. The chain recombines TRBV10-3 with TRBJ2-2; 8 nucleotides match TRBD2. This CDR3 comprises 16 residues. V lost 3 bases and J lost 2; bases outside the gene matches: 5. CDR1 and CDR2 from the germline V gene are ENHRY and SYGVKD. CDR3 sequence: CAISETAGGNTGELFF. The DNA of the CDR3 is TGTGCCATCAGTGAAACTGCGGGAGGTAACACCGGGGAGCTGTTTTTT.

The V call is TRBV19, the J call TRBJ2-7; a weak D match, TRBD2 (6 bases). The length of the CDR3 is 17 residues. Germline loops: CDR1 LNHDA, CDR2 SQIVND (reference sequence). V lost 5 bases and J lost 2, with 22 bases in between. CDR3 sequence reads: CASSPLQAGTSPYEQYF. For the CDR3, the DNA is TGTGCCAGTAGTCCCCTTCAGGCGGGAACCTCACCCTACGAGCAGTACTTC. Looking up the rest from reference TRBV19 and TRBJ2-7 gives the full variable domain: DGGITQSPKYLFRKEGQNVTLSCEQNLNHDAMYWYRQDPGQGLRLIYYSQIVNDFQKGDIAEGYSVSREKKESFPLTVTSAQKNPTAFYLCASSPLQAGTSPYEQYFGPGTRLTVT.

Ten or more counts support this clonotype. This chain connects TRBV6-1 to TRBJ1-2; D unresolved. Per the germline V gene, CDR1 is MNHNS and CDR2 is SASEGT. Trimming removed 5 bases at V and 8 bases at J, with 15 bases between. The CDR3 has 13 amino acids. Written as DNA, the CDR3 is TGTGCCAGCAGTCAAGGACGGGCCCGGGGCTACACCTTC. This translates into CASSQGRARGYTF.

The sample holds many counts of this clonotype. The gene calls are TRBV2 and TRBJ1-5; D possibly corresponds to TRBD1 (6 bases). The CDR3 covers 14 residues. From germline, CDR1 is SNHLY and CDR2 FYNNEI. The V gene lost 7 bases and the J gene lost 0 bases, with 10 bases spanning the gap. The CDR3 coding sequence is TGTGCCAGCACCAACAGGGATAGCAATCAGCCCCAGCATTTT. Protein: CASTNRDSNQPQHF.